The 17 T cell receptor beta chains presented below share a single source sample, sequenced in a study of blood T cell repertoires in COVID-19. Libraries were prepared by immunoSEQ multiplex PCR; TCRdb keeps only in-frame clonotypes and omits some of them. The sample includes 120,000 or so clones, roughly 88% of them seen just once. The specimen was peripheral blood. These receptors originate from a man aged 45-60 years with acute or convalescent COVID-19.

The CDR3 DNA follows: TGTGCCAGCAGCTCACCACTAGCGCAGACCTACAATGAGCAGTTCTTC. The encoded protein is CASSSPLAQTYNEQFF. V is TRBV12-1 and J is TRBJ2-1; TRBD2 was called by the table and not checked on the DNA. TRBV12-1 is designated a pseudogene. The CDR3 spans 16 residues.

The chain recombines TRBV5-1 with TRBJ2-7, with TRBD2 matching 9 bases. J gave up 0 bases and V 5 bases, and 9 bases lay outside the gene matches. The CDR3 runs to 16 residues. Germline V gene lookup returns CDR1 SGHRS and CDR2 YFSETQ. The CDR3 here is CASSGLAGASSYEQYF. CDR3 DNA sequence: TGCGCCAGCAGTGGGTTAGCGGGAGCGAGCTCCTACGAGCAGTACTTC.

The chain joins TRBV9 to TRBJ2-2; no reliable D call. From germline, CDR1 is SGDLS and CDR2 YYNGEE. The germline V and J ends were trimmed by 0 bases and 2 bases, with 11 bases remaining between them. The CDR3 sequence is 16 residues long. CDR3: CASSVEPSINTGELFF. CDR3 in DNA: TGTGCCAGCAGCGTAGAGCCCTCGATAAACACCGGGGAGCTGTTTTTT.

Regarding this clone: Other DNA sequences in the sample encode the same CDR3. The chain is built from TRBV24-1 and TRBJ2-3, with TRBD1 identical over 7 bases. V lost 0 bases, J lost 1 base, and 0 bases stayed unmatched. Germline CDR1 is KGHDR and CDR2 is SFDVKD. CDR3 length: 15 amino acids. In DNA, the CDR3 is TGTGCCACCAGTGATTTGGGACAGGGCACAGATACGCAGTATTTT. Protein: CATSDLGQGTDTQYF.

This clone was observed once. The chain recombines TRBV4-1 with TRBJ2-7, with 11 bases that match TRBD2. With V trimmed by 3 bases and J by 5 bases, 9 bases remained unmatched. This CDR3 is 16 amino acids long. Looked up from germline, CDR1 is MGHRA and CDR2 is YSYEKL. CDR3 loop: CASSHLLAGAIDEQYF. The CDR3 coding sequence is TGCGCCAGCAGCCACCTACTAGCGGGAGCAATCGACGAGCAGTACTTC.

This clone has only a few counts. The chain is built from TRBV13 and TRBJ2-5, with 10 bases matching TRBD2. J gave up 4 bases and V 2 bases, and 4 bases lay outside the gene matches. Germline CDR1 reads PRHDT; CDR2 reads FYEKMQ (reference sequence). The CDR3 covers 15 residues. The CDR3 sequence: CASSLSGRGVETQYF. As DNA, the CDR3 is TGTGCCAGCAGCTTAAGCGGGAGGGGTGTAGAGACCCAGTACTTC.

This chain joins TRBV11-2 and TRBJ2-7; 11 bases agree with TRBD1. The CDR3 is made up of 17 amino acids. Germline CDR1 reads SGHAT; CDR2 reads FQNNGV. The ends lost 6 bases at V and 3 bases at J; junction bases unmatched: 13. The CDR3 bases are TGTGCCAGCAGTTCTCCCTATGCCGGGACAGGGGGCTACGAGCAGTACTTC. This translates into CASSSPYAGTGGYEQYF.

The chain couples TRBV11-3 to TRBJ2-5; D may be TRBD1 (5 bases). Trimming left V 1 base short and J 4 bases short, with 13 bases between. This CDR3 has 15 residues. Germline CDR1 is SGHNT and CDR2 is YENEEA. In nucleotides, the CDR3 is TGTGCCAGCAGCTTAGCGTTTGGGGCAGGAGAGACCCAGTACTTC. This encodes CASSLAFGAGETQYF.

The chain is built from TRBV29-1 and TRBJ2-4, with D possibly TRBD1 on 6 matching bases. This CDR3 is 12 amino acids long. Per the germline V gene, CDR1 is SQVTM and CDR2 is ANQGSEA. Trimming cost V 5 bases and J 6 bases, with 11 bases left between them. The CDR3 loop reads CSVRPGVNIQYF. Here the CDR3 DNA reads TGCAGCGTTCGTCCAGGGGTAAACATTCAGTACTTC.

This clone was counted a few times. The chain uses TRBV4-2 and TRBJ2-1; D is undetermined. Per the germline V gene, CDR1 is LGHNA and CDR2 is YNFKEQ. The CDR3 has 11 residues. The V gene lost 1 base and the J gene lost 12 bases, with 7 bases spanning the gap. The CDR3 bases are TGTGCCAGCAGCCAAGGGGCTGGGCAGTTCTTC. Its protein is CASSQGAGQFF.

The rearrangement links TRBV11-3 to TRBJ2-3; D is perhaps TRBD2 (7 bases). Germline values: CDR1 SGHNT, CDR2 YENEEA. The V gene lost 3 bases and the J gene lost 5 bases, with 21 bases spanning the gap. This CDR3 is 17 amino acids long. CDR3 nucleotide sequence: TGTGCCAGCAGCTTGGGAAGGACGCGGGGGCCGGGAGATACGCAGTATTTT. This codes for CASSLGRTRGPGDTQYF.

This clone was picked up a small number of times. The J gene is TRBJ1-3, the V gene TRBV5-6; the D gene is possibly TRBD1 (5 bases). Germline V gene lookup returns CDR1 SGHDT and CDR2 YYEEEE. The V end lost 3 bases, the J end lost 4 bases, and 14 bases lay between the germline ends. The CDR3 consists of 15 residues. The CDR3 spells CASSYPGGVGNTIYF. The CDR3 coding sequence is TGTGCCAGCAGCTATCCGGGAGGGGTCGGAAACACCATATATTTT.

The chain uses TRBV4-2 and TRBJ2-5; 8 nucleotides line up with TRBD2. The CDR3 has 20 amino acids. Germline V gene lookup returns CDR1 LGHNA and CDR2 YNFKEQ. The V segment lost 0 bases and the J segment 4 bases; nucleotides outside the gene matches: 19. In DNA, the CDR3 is TGTGCCAGCAGCCAAGAAGGTCCGCTCGGGGTAGCGGGAATGGGAGAGACCCAGTACTTC. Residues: CASSQEGPLGVAGMGETQYF.

The CDR3 protein is CSVTFSYNEQFF. CDR3 nucleotide sequence: TGCAGCGTTACATTCTCCTACAATGAGCAGTTCTTC. The rearrangement links TRBV29-1 to TRBJ2-1; D is uncertain. Trimming left V 5 bases short and J 0 bases short, with 5 bases between. The CDR3 is made up of 12 amino acids. Looked up from germline, CDR1 is SQVTM and CDR2 is ANQGSEA.

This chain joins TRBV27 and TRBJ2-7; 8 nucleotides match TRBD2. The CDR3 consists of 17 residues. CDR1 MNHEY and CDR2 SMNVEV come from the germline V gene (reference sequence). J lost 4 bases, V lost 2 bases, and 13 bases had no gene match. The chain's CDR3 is CASSLGSISGRVYEQYF. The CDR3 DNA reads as TGTGCCAGCAGTTTAGGGTCCATAAGCGGGAGAGTTTACGAGCAGTACTTC.

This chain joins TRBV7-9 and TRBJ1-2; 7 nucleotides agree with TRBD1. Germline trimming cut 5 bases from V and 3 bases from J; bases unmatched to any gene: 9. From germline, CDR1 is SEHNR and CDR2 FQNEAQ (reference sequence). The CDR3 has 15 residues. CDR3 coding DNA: TGTGCCAGCAGCCCGCTGACAGGGAACGACTATGGCTACACCTTC. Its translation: CASSPLTGNDYGYTF.

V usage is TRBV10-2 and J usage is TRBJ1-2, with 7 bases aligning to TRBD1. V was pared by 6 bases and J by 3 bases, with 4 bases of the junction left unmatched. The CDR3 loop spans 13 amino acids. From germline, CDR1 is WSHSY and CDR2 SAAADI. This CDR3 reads CASRDTGDYGYTF. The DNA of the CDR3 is TGCGCCAGCAGAGACACAGGGGACTATGGCTACACCTTC.